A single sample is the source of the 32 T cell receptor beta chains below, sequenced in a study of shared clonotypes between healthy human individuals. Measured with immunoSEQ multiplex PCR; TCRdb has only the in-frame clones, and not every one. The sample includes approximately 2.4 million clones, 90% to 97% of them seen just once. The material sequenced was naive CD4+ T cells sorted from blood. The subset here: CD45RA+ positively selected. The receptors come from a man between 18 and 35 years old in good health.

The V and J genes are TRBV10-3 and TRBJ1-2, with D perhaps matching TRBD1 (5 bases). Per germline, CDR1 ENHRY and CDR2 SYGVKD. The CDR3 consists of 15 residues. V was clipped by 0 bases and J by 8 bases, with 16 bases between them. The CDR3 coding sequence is TGTGCCATCAGTGAGTCGTTACAGGCCCCAGGGGGCTACACCTTC. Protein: CAISESLQAPGGYTF.

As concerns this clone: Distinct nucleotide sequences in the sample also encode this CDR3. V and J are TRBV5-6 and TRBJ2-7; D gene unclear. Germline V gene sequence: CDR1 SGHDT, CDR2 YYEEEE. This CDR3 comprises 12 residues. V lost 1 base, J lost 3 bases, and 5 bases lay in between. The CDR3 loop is CASSLFGYEQYF. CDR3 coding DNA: TGTGCCAGCAGCTTGTTCGGCTACGAGCAGTACTTC.

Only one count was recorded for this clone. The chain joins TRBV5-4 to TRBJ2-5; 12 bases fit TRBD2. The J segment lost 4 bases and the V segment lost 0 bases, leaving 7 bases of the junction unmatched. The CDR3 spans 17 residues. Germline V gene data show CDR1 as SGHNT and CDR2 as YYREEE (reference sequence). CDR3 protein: CASSLVPSGGARETQYF. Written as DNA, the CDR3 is TGTGCCAGCAGCTTGGTCCCTAGCGGGGGGGCAAGAGAGACCCAGTACTTC.

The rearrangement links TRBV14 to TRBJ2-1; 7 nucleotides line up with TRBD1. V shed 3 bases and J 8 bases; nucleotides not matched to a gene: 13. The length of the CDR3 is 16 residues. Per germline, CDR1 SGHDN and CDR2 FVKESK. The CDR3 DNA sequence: TGTGCCAGCAGCCACCTGACAGGGAGCCTAGGAGATGAGCAGTTCTTC. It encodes CASSHLTGSLGDEQFF.

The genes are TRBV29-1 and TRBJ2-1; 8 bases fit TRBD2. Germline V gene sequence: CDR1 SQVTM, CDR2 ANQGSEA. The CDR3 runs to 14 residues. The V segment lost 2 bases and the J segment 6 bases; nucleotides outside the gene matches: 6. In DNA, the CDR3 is TGCAGCGTTGAACGAGGACTAGCCCGCAATGAGCAGTTCTTC. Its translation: CSVERGLARNEQFF.

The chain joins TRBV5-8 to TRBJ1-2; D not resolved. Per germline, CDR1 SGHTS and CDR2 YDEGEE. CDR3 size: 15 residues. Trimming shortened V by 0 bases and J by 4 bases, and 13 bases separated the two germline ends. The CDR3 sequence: CASSLVVGKGYGYTF. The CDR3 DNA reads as TGTGCCAGCAGCTTGGTCGTAGGGAAGGGCTATGGCTACACCTTC. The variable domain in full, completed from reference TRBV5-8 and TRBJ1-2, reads EAGVTQSPTHLIKTRGQQATLRCSPISGHTSVYWYQQALGLGLQFLLWYDEGEERNRGNFPPRFSGRQFPNYSSELNVNALELEDSALYLCASSLVVGKGYGYTFGSGTRLTVV.

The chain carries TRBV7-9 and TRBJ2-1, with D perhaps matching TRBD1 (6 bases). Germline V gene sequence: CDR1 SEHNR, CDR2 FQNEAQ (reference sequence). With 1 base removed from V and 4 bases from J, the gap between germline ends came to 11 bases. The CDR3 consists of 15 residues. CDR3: CASSLGTAGYNEQFF. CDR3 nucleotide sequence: TGTGCCAGCAGCTTAGGGACAGCCGGGTACAATGAGCAGTTCTTC.

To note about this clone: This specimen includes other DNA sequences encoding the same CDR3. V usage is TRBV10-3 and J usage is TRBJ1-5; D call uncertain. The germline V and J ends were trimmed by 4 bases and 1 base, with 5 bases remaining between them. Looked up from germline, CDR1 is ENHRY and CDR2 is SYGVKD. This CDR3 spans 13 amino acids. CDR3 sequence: CAISGNSNQPQHF. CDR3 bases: TGTGCCATCAGTGGGAACAGCAATCAGCCCCAGCATTTT.

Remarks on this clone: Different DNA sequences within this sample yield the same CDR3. The CDR3 sequence is CASSLDRANSPLHF. In DNA form, the CDR3 reads TGCGCCAGCAGTCTTGACAGGGCAAATTCACCCCTCCACTTT. The chain joins TRBV4-1 to TRBJ1-6; 7 bases line up with TRBD1. The CDR3 is 14 amino acids. Losses at the gene ends were 6 bases for V and 7 bases for J; bases not matched to a gene: 6. Germline V gene data show CDR1 as MGHRA and CDR2 as YSYEKL.

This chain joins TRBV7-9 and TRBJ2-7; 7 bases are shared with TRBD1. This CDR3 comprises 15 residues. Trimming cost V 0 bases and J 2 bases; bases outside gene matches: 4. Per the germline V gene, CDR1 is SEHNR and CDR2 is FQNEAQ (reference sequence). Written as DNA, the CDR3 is TGTGCCAGCAGCTTAGCGGGGACAGATCCCTACGAGCAGTACTTC. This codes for CASSLAGTDPYEQYF. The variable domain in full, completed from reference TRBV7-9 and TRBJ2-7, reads DTGVSQNPRHKITKRGQNVTFRCDPISEHNRLYWYRQTLGQGPEFLTYFQNEAQLEKSRLLSDRFSAERPKGSFSTLEIQRTEQGDSAMYLCASSLAGTDPYEQYFGPGTRLTVT.

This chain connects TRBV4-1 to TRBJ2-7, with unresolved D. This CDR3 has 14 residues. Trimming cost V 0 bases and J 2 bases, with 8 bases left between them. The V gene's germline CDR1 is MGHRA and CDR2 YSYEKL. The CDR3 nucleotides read TGCGCCAGCAGCCAAGAAGACAAAACCTACGAGCAGTACTTC. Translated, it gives CASSQEDKTYEQYF.

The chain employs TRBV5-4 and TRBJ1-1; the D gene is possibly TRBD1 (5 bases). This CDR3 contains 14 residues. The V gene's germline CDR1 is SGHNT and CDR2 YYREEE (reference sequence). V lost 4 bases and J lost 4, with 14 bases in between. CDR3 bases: TGTGCCAGCAGCCCCGCCGTGAGGGGCACTGAAGCTTTCTTT. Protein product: CASSPAVRGTEAFF.

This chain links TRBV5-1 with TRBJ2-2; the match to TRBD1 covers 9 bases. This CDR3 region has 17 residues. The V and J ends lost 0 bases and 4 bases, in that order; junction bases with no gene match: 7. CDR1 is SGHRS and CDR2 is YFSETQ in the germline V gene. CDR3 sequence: CASSLAGGQGITGELFF. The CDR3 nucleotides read TGCGCCAGCAGCTTGGCTGGAGGACAGGGGATCACCGGGGAGCTGTTTTTT.

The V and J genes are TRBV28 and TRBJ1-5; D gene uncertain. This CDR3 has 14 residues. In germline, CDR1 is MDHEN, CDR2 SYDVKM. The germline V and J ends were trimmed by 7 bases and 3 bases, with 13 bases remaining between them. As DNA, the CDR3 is TGTGCCAGCATACATTCCCCCTTCAATCAGCCCCAGCATTTT. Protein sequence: CASIHSPFNQPQHF.

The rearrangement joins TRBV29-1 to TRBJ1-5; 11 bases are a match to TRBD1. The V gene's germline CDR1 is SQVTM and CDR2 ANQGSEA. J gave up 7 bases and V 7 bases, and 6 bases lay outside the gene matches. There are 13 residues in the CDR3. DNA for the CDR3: TGCAGCGGCGGACAGGGGGCCGGCCAGCCCCAGCATTTT. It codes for CSGGQGAGQPQHF.

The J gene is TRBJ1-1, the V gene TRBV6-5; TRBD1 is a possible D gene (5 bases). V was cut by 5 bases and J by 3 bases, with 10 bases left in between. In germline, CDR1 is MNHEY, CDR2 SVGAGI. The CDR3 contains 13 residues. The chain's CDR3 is CASSAAGDTEAFF. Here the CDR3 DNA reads TGTGCCAGCAGTGCTGCGGGGGACACTGAAGCTTTCTTT.

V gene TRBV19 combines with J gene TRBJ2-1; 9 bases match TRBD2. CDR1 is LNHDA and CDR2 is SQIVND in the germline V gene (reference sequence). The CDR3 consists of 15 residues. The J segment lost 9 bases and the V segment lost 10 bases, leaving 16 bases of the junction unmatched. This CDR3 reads CATMDAGGPDGEQFF. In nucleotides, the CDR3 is TGTGCCACCATGGATGCGGGAGGGCCGGATGGTGAGCAGTTCTTC. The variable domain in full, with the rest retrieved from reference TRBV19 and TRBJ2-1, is DGGITQSPKYLFRKEGQNVTLSCEQNLNHDAMYWYRQDPGQGLRLIYYSQIVNDFQKGDIAEGYSVSREKKESFPLTVTSAQKNPTAFYLCATMDAGGPDGEQFFGPGTRLTVL.

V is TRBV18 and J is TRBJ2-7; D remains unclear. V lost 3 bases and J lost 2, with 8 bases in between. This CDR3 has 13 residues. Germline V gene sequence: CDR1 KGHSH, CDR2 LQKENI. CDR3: CASSPRDTYEQYF. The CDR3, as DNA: TGTGCCAGCTCACCTAGAGACACCTACGAGCAGTACTTC.

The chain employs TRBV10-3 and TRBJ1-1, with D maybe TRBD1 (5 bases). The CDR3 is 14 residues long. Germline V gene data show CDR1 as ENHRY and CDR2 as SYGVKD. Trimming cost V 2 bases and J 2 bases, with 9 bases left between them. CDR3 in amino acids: CAISELQANTEAFF. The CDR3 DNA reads TGTGCCATCAGTGAGCTACAGGCAAACACTGAAGCTTTCTTT.

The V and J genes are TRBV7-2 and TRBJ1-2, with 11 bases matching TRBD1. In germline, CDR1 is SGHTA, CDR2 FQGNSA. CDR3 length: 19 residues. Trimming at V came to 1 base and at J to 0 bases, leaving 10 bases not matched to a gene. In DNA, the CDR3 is TGTGCCAGCAGCTTAGGGTCCGGGACAGGGGGAAAGGCTAACTATGGCTACACCTTC. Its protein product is CASSLGSGTGGKANYGYTF.

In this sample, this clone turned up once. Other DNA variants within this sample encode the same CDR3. The CDR3 DNA sequence: TGTGCCAGCAGTGCTCGGGACTCTAATTCACCCCTCCACTTT. This sequence encodes CASSARDSNSPLHF. J is TRBJ1-6 and V is TRBV6-1; perhaps TRBD1 as D (5 bases). Germline V gives CDR1 MNHNS, CDR2 SASEGT. The CDR3 contains 14 residues. V was pared by 4 bases and J by 6 bases, with 10 bases between.

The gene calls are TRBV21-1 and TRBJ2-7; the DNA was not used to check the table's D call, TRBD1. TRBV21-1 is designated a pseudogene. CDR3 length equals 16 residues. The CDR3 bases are TGTGCCAGCACCTCTCGTGATCGGACAGGGCCCTACGAGCAGTACTTC. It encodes CASTSRDRTGPYEQYF.

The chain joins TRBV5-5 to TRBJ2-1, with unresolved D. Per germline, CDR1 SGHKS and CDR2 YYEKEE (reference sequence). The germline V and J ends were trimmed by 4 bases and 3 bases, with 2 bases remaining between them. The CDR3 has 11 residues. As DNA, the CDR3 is TGTGCCAGCAGCATCTACAATGAGCAGTTCTTC. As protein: CASSIYNEQFF.

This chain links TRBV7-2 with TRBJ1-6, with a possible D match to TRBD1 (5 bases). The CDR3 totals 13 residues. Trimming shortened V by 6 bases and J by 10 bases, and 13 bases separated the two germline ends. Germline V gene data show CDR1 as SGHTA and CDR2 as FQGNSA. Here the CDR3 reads CASSQAGWSPLHF. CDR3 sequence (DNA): TGTGCCAGCAGTCAGGCAGGGTGGTCACCCCTCCACTTT.

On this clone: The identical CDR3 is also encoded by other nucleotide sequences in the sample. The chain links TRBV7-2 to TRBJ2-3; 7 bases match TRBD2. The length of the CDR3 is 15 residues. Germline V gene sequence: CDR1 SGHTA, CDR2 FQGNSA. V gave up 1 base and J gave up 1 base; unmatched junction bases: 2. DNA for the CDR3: TGTGCCAGCAGCTTAGTTGCGGGGGGCACAGATACGCAGTATTTT. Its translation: CASSLVAGGTDTQYF.

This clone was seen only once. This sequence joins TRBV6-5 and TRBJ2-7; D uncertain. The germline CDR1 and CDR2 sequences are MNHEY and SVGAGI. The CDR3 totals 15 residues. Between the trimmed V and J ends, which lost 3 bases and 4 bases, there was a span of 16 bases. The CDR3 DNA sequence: TGTGCCAGCAGTTATAGACGAACCGCGATGTACGAGCAGTACTTC. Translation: CASSYRRTAMYEQYF.

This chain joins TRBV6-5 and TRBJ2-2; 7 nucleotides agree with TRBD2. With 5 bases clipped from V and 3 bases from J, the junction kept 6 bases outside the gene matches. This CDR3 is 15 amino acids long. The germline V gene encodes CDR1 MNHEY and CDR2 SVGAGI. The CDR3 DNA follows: TGTGCCAGCAGTCGACTAGCTGGTGACACCGGGGAGCTGTTTTTT. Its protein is CASSRLAGDTGELFF.

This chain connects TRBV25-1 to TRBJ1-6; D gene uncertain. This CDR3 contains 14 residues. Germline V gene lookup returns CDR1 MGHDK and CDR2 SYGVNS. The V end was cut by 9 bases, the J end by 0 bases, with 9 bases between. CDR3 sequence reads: CARRASSYNSPLHF. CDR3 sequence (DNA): TGTGCCAGACGGGCCAGCTCCTATAATTCACCCCTCCACTTT.

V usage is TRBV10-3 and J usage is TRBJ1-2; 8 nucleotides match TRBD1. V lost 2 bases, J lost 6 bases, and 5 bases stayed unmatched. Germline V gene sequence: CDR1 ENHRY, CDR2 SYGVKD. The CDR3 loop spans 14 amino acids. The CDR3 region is CAISEDDRGHGYTF. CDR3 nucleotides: TGTGCCATCAGTGAGGACGACAGGGGACATGGCTACACCTTC.

The DNA of the CDR3 is TGTGCCAGCAGTGAAGTCAAGCACTACCCCTACGAGCAGTACTTC. This gives the protein CASSEVKHYPYEQYF. J is TRBJ2-7 and V is TRBV6-1; D not resolved. The germline V gene encodes CDR1 MNHNS and CDR2 SASEGT. Trimming took 1 base from V and 2 from J, leaving 12 bases between them. This CDR3 has 15 residues.

The CDR3, as DNA: TGTGCCAGCAGCTTTCAGCGGGAGACCCAGTACTTC. As protein: CASSFQRETQYF. The chain employs TRBV7-9 and TRBJ2-5; D might be TRBD2 (5 bases). The germline gives CDR1 SEHNR, CDR2 FQNEAQ (reference sequence). The CDR3 runs to 12 residues. V was pared by 3 bases and J by 5 bases, with 7 bases between.

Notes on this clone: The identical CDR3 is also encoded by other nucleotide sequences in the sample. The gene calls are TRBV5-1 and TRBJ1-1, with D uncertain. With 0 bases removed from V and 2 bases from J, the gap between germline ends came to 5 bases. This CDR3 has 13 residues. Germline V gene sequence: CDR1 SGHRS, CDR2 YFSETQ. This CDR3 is CASSLDLNTEAFF. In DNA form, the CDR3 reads TGCGCCAGCAGCTTGGACCTAAACACTGAAGCTTTCTTT.